The 16 T cell receptor beta chains below all came from one sample that was sequenced in a study of cytomegalovirus exposure and HLA in healthy donors. A multiplex PCR was run with 60 Vbeta primers and 13 Jbeta primers. Sequenced by immunoSEQ multiplex PCR; TCRdb stores in-frame clones only, minus some. This repertoire shows about 130,000 clones, roughly four fifths found once; its top ten account for less than 2%. The specimen was PBMCs. The receptors shown here come from a man in his fifties in good health and CMV-seronegative.

The chain combines TRBV7-9 with TRBJ1-4, with D possibly TRBD1 on 5 matching bases. The CDR3 runs 13 residues. Germline V gene sequence: CDR1 SEHNR, CDR2 FQNEAQ (reference sequence). Trimming pared 7 bases from V and 8 bases from J, leaving 14 bases between. CDR3 amino acids: CASKTRAEEKLFF. The CDR3 region has the DNA TGTGCCAGCAAAACCAGGGCAGAAGAAAAACTGTTTTTT.

This chain links TRBV15 with TRBJ2-1, with 8 bases matching TRBD1. The length of the CDR3 is 16 residues. With 5 bases clipped from V and 2 bases from J, the junction kept 8 bases outside the gene matches. The germline V gene has CDR1 LNHNV and CDR2 YYDKDF (reference sequence). CDR3 sequence: CATSSRTGYPYNEQFF. The DNA of the CDR3 is TGTGCCACCAGCTCCCGGACAGGGTATCCCTACAATGAGCAGTTCTTC.

V gene TRBV30 combines with J gene TRBJ1-4; TRBD1 agrees at 9 bases. The CDR3 loop spans 13 amino acids. V was pared by 4 bases and J by 7 bases, with 4 bases of the junction left unmatched. CDR1 GTSNPN and CDR2 SVGIG come from the germline V gene (reference sequence). In nucleotides, the CDR3 is TGTGCCTGGAACAGGGGGCAGGCTGAAAAACTGTTTTTT. Translated: CAWNRGQAEKLFF.

The V and J genes are TRBV29-1 and TRBJ1-3, with a possible D match to TRBD1 (6 bases). Germline V gene sequence: CDR1 SQVTM, CDR2 ANQGSEA. There are 13 residues in the CDR3. V gave up 7 bases and J gave up 2 bases, with 12 bases separating them. CDR3 in amino acids: CSAGASTGNTIYF. The CDR3, as DNA: TGCAGCGCAGGGGCCTCGACTGGAAACACCATATATTTT.

The chain joins TRBV18 to TRBJ2-3, with D possibly TRBD2 on 6 matching bases. The CDR3 totals 16 residues. Germline-derived CDR1 and CDR2 are KGHSH and LQKENI. Trimming pared 6 bases from V and 0 bases from J, leaving 16 bases between. CDR3 nucleotides: TGTGCCAGCTCCCCCGGGAGTCTATTTAGCACAGATACGCAGTATTTT. It codes for CASSPGSLFSTDTQYF.

The chain links TRBV6-1 to TRBJ2-5, with a tentative D call TRBD2 (6 bases). This CDR3 comprises 15 residues. Germline V CDR1 and CDR2: MNHNS, SASEGT. Trimming shortened V by 0 bases and J by 7 bases, and 15 bases separated the two germline ends. CDR3 in amino acids: CASSEAWALEGTQYF. Written as DNA, the CDR3 is TGTGCCAGCAGTGAAGCTTGGGCTTTGGAGGGGACCCAGTACTTC.

The chain links TRBV6-1 to TRBJ2-7, with 7 bases fitting TRBD2. The CDR3 totals 17 residues. With 0 bases clipped from V and 0 bases from J, the junction kept 8 bases outside the gene matches. CDR1 is MNHNS and CDR2 is SASEGT in the germline V gene. The CDR3 bases are TGTGCCAGCAGTGAAGCTTGGGCGGGGGTTACCTCCTACGAGCAGTACTTC. This encodes CASSEAWAGVTSYEQYF.

The chain carries TRBV5-4 and TRBJ2-2; 7 nucleotides line up with TRBD1. CDR3 length equals 15 residues. Germline CDR1 is SGHNT and CDR2 is YYREEE (reference sequence). J lost 0 bases, V lost 4 bases, and 3 bases had no gene match. The CDR3 is CASSATGPNTGELFF. CDR3 bases: TGTGCCAGCAGCGCGACAGGGCCGAACACCGGGGAGCTGTTTTTT. The complete variable domain, with remaining parts taken from reference TRBV5-4 and TRBJ2-2, reads ETGVTQSPTHLIKTRGQQVTLRCSSQSGHNTVSWYQQALGQGPQFIFQYYREEENGRGNFPPRFSGLQFPNYSSELNVNALELDDSALYLCASSATGPNTGELFFGEGSRLTVL.

This clone appeared a few times. The chain joins TRBV29-1 to TRBJ2-7; D gene uncertain. The ends were cut back, 2 bases at V and 3 bases at J, with 5 bases in the middle. The germline CDR1 and CDR2 sequences are SQVTM and ANQGSEA. The CDR3 is made up of 11 amino acids. The CDR3 here is CSVETHYEQYF. Here the CDR3 DNA reads TGCAGCGTTGAAACACACTACGAGCAGTACTTC.

The chain joins TRBV6-1 to TRBJ1-1, with D perhaps TRBD1 (5 bases). Germline V gene sequence: CDR1 MNHNS, CDR2 SASEGT. The CDR3 is made up of 13 amino acids. The ends were cut back, 6 bases at V and 0 bases at J, with 8 bases in the middle. The CDR3 DNA follows: TGTGCCAGCAGGACAGTAATGAACACTGAAGCTTTCTTT. It codes for CASRTVMNTEAFF.

This clone appeared a few times. CDR3 DNA sequence: TGCGCCAGCAGCTTGGCCCTACAAAGGCCTAGCGGTGGCTACACCTTC. Amino acid sequence: CASSLALQRPSGGYTF. The chain joins TRBV5-1 to TRBJ1-2, with D hard to call. Germline V CDR1 and CDR2: SGHRS, YFSETQ. The length of the CDR3 is 16 residues. V dropped 0 bases and J dropped 7 bases, with 19 bases sitting between them.

This clone is a singleton in its sample. This CDR3 reads CASQGLTDIQETQYF. For the CDR3, the DNA is TGCGCCAGTCAAGGTCTGACAGATATCCAAGAGACCCAGTACTTC. The rearrangement joins TRBV10-2 to TRBJ2-5, with D tentatively TRBD1 (5 bases). The CDR3 is made up of 15 amino acids. V lost 9 bases, J lost 1 base, and 18 bases lay in between. Germline loops: CDR1 WSHSY, CDR2 SAAADI.

V gene TRBV10-3 combines with J gene TRBJ2-1; 10 nucleotides match TRBD1. The CDR3 sequence is 15 residues long. Germline CDR1 ENHRY, CDR2 SYGVKD. Unmatched junction bases numbered 10, after V lost 6 bases and J lost 8 bases. DNA of the CDR3: TGTGCCATCAGGGACACCGGGACAGGGGACTATGAGCAGTTCTTC. This gives the protein CAIRDTGTGDYEQFF.

The chain carries TRBV19 and TRBJ2-1; 9 bases map to TRBD1. Germline CDR1 is LNHDA and CDR2 is SQIVND (reference sequence). The V and J ends lost 2 bases and 8 bases, in that order; junction bases with no gene match: 7. This CDR3 spans 15 amino acids. DNA for the CDR3: TGTGCCAGTAGTATAAGGAGGACAGGGGACCATGAGCAGTTCTTC. It codes for CASSIRRTGDHEQFF.

This clone showed up just a few times. The gene calls are TRBV10-1 and TRBJ1-3; D perhaps matches TRBD1 (5 bases). CDR3 length: 16 amino acids. With 8 bases removed from V and 4 bases from J, the gap between germline ends came to 21 bases. Germline V gives CDR1 WNHNN, CDR2 SYGVQD (reference sequence). Here the CDR3 DNA reads TGCGCCAGCTCGTACTCGAGGGGACTGAGCGGAAACACCATATATTTT. The encoded protein is CASSYSRGLSGNTIYF.

This clone was seen only a few times. This chain connects TRBV4-3 to TRBJ2-3; D possibly corresponds to TRBD1 (5 bases). V was trimmed by 1 base and J by 0 bases, leaving 8 bases between them. The CDR3 sequence is 15 residues long. CDR1 is LGHNA, CDR2 YSLEER, per germline. Here the CDR3 DNA reads TGCGCCAGCAGCCAAGCAGGGCGTAGCACAGATACGCAGTATTTT. Its protein product is CASSQAGRSTDTQYF.